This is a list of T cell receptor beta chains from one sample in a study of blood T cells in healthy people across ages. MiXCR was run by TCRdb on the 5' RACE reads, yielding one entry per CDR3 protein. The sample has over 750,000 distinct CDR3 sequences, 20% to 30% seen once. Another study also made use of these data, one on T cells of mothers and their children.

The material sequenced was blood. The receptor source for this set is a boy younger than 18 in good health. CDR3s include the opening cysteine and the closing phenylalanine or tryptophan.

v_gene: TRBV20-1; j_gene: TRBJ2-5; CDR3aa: CSAREVGQETQYF
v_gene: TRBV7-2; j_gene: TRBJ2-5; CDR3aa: CASTLLFGGETQYF
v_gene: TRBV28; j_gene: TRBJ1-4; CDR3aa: CASNPLPGNEKLFF
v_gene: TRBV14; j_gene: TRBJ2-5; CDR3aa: CASSPLFTQYF
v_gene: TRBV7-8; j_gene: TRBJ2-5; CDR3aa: CASRPYRGDSQETQYF
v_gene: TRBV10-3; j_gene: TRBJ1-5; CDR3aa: CAISDHVRPGQPQHF
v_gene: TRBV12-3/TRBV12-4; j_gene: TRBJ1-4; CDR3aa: CASRSSGTGHEKLFF
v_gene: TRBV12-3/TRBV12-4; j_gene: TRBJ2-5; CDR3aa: CASSPSHAETQYF
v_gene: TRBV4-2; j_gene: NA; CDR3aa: CASSQEPLGPRGQETQYF
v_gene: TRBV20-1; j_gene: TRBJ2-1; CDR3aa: CSARLAGSYNEQFF
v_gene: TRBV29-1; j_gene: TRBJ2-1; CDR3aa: CSVWQGFNNEQFF
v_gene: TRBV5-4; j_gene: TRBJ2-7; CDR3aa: CASSLRLAPNEQYF
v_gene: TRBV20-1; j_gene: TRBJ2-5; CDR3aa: CSASGEEETQYF
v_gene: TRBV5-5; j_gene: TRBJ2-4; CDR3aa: CASSSGRENIQYF
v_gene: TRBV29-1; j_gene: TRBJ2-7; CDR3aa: CSVVQGGDYEQYF
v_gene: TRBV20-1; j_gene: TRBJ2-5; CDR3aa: CGARDPGEETQYF
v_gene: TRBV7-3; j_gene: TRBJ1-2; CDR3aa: CASSLQGNNGYTF
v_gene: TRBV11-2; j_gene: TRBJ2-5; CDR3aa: CASSFAARQVETQYF
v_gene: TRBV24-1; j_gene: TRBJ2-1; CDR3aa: CATSLSGGNEQFF
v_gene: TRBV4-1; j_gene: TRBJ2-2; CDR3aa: CASRGRVVGNWELFF
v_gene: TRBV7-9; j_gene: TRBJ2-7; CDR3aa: CASRGDRDTYEQYF
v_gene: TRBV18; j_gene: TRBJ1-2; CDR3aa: CASSPSRDYGYTF
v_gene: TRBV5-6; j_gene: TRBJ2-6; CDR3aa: CASSLSDRGTGANVLTF
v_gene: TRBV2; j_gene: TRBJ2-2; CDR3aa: CAVKTDTNTGELFF
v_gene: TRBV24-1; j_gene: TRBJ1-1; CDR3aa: CATSGPGQNTEAFF
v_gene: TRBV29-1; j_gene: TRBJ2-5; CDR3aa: CSAKQGDKETQYF
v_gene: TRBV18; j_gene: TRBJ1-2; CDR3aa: CASSPTDYGYTF
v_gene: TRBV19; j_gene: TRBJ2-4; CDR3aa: CASSIGGVAKNIQYF
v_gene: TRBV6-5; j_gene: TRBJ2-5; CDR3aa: CASSYSGVRQETQYF
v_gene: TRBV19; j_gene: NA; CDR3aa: CASSMGHGYEQYF
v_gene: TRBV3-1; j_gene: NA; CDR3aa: CASSQEVGAYEQYF
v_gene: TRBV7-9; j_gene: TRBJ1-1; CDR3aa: CASSEGQRINEAFF
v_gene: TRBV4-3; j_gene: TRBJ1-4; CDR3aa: CASSPLDRGEKLFF
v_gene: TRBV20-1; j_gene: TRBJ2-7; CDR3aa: CSAYGLVTSNVYEQYF
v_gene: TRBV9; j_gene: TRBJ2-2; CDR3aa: CASSVGPGEFNTGELFF
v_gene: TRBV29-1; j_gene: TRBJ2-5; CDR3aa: CSVDFSGQGAYFGETQYF
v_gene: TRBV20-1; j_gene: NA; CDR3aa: CSARDPGISYEQYF
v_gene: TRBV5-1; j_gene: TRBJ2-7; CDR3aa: CASTLGDYSGEQYF
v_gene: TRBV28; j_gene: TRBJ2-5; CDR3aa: CASSPEVLAGGQETQYF
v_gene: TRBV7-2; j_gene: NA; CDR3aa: CASSFLGRSYEQYF
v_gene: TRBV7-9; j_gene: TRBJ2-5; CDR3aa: CASSPKMAGKETQYF